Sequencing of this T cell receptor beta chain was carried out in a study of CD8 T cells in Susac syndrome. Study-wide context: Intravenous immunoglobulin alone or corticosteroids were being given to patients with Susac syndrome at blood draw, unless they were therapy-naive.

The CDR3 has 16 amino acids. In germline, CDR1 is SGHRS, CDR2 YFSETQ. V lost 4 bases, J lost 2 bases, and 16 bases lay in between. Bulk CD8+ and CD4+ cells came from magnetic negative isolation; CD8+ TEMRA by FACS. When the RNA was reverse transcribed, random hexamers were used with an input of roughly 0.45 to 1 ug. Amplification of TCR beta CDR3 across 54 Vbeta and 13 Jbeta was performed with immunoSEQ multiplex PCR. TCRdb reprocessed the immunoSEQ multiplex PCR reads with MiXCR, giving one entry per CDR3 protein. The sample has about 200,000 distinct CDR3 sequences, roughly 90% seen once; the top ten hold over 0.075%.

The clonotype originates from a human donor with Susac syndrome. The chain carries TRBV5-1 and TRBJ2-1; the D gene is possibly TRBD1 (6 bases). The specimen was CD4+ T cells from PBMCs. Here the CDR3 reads CASSAAGTPPYNEQFF. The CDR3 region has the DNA TGCGCCAGCAGCGCCGCTGGGACACCTCCCTACAATGAGCAGTTCTTC.